Listed below are T cell receptor beta chains from one sample, sequenced in a study of Graves' ophthalmopathy and Graves' hyperthyroidism. TCRdb redid the calling of the multiplex PCR reads with MiXCR, one entry per CDR3 protein. Among a few hundred thousand distinct CDR3 sequences listed, 15% to 17% were seen once. The sample comprised peripheral blood. The receptors here all came from a woman younger than 35 with stable Graves' hyperthyroidism. The CDR3 runs from the conserved cysteine through the conserved F or W. Each record gives: V gene, D gene, J gene, clone size, CDR3 DNA, CDR3 protein. A D gene is named only where the DNA matches it firmly. The size field is filled for only some rows; it gives once, few, many or a size class.

>TRBV27|TRBD1|TRBJ1-1|many
TGCGCCAGCAGCTTGACAGGGGCGAACACTGAAGCTTTCTTT
CASSLTGANTEAFF
>TRBV11-2|-|TRBJ2-4|many
TGTGCCAGCAGCTTAGTCGGACCTCAAAACATTCAGTACTTC
CASSLVGPQNIQYF
>TRBV28|-|TRBJ1-2|many
TGTGCCAGCAGCGATGGGGGGCAACGGGACTATGGCTACACCTTC
CASSDGGQRDYGYTF
>TRBV7-2|-|TRBJ2-4|-
TGTGCCAGCAACTTAGGGGGGCGGGGCGTCAAAAACATTCAGTACTTC
CASNLGGRGVKNIQYF
>TRBV2|TRBD2|TRBJ2-1|few
TGTGCCAGCAGTGTAAGCGGGGGGCAGTACAATGAGCAGTTCTTC
CASSVSGGQYNEQFF
>TRBV20-1|-|TRBJ2-7|many
TGCAGTGCTCAAGTGGCGGCTGACTACGAGCAGTACTTC
CSAQVAADYEQYF
>TRBV12-3/TRBV12-4|TRBD1|TRBJ2-7|many
TGTGCCAGCAGGCGGACAGGGATTTCCTACGAGCAGTACTTC
CASRRTGISYEQYF
>TRBV6-1|-|TRBJ1-1|once
TGTGCCAGCAGCTTGGGGGGATCGCCTGAAGCTTTCTTT
CASSLGGSPEAFF
>TRBV19|-|TRBJ2-2|many
TGTGCCAGTAGAAACGCGAGGGTTAGCACCGGGGAGCTGTTTTTT
CASRNARVSTGELFF
>TRBV14|-|TRBJ2-7|few
TGTGCCAGCAGCCAAGTACAGTACGAGCAGTACTTC
CASSQVQYEQYF
>TRBV19|-|TRBJ1-2|-
TGTGCCAGTAATACCGCCGGGGGTAACTATGGCTACACCTTC
CASNTAGGNYGYTF
>TRBV5-1|-|TRBJ1-2|many
TGCGCCAGCAGCTTGGTGAGGAACTCGCGCTATGGCTACACCTTC
CASSLVRNSRYGYTF
>TRBV20-1|TRBD2|TRBJ2-5|many
TGCAGTGCTAGAAGAGGGCGGGGGGTGTTGCAAGAGACCCAGTACTTC
CSARRGRGVLQETQYF
>TRBV5-5|-|TRBJ2-7|-
TGTGCCAGCAGCTTTACAGGGAAGAATTACGAGCAGTACTTC
CASSFTGKNYEQYF
>TRBV28|-|TRBJ1-1|many
TGTGCCAGCAGTCCGTACAACGAGAGGACTGAAGCTTTCTTT
CASSPYNERTEAFF
>TRBV7-2|TRBD1|TRBJ1-2|many
TGTGCCAGCGTGCGGGACAGGGCCTATGGCTACACCTTC
CASVRDRAYGYTF
>TRBV20-1|-|TRBJ2-5|-
TGCAGTGCTAGAAGTAGGGTGCCGACCCAGTACTTC
CSARSRVPTQYF
>TRBV7-8|-|TRBJ2-7|many
TGTGCCAGCAGCTTTATATCCTACGAGCAGTACTTC
CASSFISYEQYF
>TRBV12-3/TRBV12-4|-|TRBJ2-7|many
TGTGCCAGCAGTTTATTGGGGATACGAGAGCAGTACTTC
CASSLLGIREQYF
>TRBV9|-|TRBJ2-5|many
TGTGCCAGCAGCGTAGAGGGGCGAGGAGCGGATCGAGAGACCCAGTACTTC
CASSVEGRGADRETQYF
>TRBV12-3/TRBV12-4|-|TRBJ2-5|few
TGTGCCAGCAGTATTACGGGTGGTCAAGAGACCCAGTACTTC
CASSITGGQETQYF
>TRBV12-3/TRBV12-4|TRBD1|TRBJ1-5|many
TGTGCCAGCAGTGGCCGGGACAGAGGGCAGCCCCAGCATTTT
CASSGRDRGQPQHF
>TRBV4-1|-|TRBJ1-2|few
TGCGCCAGCAGCCAACAGGGGATAGCTAACTATGGCTACACCTTC
CASSQQGIANYGYTF
>TRBV6-1|TRBD2|TRBJ2-7|many
TGTGCCAGCAGTGATATAGCGGGGGTAGCCTACGAGCAGTACTTC
CASSDIAGVAYEQYF
>TRBV3-1|TRBD1|TRBJ2-7|many
TGTGCCAGCAGCCAGGACAGGGCGTACGAGCAGTACTTC
CASSQDRAYEQYF
>TRBV5-1|TRBD1|TRBJ2-7|many
TGCGCCAGCAGCAGGCCCGGGACAGGGGACTCCTACGAGCAGTACTTC
CASSRPGTGDSYEQYF
>TRBV12-5|TRBD2|TRBJ2-2|-
TGTGCTAGTGGTTCCCGACTAGCGGGAGTCACCGGGGAGCTGTTTTTT
CASGSRLAGVTGELFF
>TRBV7-2|-|TRBJ1-2|many
TGTGCCAGCAGCTTAGGAGGGGGACACTATGGCTACACCTTC
CASSLGGGHYGYTF
>TRBV7-9|TRBD1|TRBJ1-2|many
TGTGCCAGCGGACCCAGGACAGGACGATATGGCTACACCTTC
CASGPRTGRYGYTF
>TRBV2|-|TRBJ1-5|many
TGTGCCAGCAGTGAAGACAGGGCGAGCAATCAGCCCCAGCATTTT
CASSEDRASNQPQHF
>TRBV20-1|-|TRBJ2-5|-
TGCAGTGCCCATCGTTCCGAGACCCAGTACTTC
CSAHRSETQYF
>TRBV12-3/TRBV12-4|-|TRBJ1-1|many
TGTGCCACCAGCAGGGTCGCTGAAGCTTTCTTT
CATSRVAEAFF
>TRBV12-3/TRBV12-4|-|TRBJ1-5|many
TGTGCCAGCAGTTTAGCGGCCCAGGGTTGGGATCAGCCCCAGCATTTT
CASSLAAQGWDQPQHF
>TRBV10-1|-|TRBJ1-5|many
TGCGCCAGCAGTTCAAATAGGCAGCCCCAGCATTTT
CASSSNRQPQHF
>TRBV6-1|-|TRBJ1-1|many
TGTGCCAGCAGTACCCAGGGGCACACTGAAGCTTTCTTT
CASSTQGHTEAFF
>TRBV28|-|TRBJ2-7|few
TGTGCCAGCAGTTTAGGGACCTTGTGGAAAGAGCAGTACTTC
CASSLGTLWKEQYF
>TRBV13|TRBD1|TRBJ1-2|many
TGTGCCAGCAGCACCTATGACAGGGGGTGGTTAATCGACTATGGCTACACCTTC
CASSTYDRGWLIDYGYTF
>TRBV2|-|TRBJ1-2|many
TGTGCCAGCACTCCTCCCAACGACTATGGCTACACCTTC
CASTPPNDYGYTF
>TRBV12-3/TRBV12-4|TRBD1|TRBJ1-5|-
TGTGCCAGCAGTTTAGGCCGGGGACAGACCAATCAGCCCCAGCATTTT
CASSLGRGQTNQPQHF
>TRBV19|-|TRBJ1-2|many
TGTGCCAGTAGTATGGAAAGGGCGGACGGCTACACCTTC
CASSMERADGYTF
>TRBV7-2|-|TRBJ2-4|many
TGTGCCAGCAGCTTGGAGGTGGATCCCAAAAACATTCAGTACTTC
CASSLEVDPKNIQYF
>TRBV6-2/TRBV6-3|-|TRBJ1-5|many
TGTGCCAGCACCTTCCGCGGGGCCGGTCAGCCCCAGCATTTT
CASTFRGAGQPQHF
>TRBV20-1|-|TRBJ1-6|-
TGCAGTGCTAGAGAGCAGGGTGCACCCCTCCACTTT
CSAREQGAPLHF
>TRBV4-2|-|TRBJ1-2|few
TGTGCCAGCAGCCCCCGACGGACCCGATCCTTCTATGGCTACACCTTC
CASSPRRTRSFYGYTF
>TRBV11-3|TRBD1|TRBJ1-1|many
TGTGCCAGCAGCACGGGGACAGTCGTCCAAGGAGCTTTCTTT
CASSTGTVVQGAFF
>TRBV4-2|-|TRBJ2-2|-
TGTGCCAGCAGGGGTGAATTAGGGGGCACCGGGGAGCTGTTTTTT
CASRGELGGTGELFF
>TRBV13|-|TRBJ1-2|-
TGTGCCAGCAGCTTAGCGGCAGGAACTTATGGCTACACCTTC
CASSLAAGTYGYTF
>TRBV7-2|TRBD1|TRBJ2-5|many
TGTGCCAGCAGCCTAGACAGGGACCAAGAGACCCAGTACTTC
CASSLDRDQETQYF
>TRBV12-3/TRBV12-4|TRBD1|TRBJ2-7|many
TGTGCCAGCAGCTCCCCGACCCAGGGGGCTCCCTACGAGCAGTACTTC
CASSSPTQGAPYEQYF
>TRBV13|TRBD2|TRBJ2-7|few
TGTGCCAGCAGCTTAGGTGGCGGGGGGAGCTCCTACGAGCAGTACTTC
CASSLGGGGSSYEQYF
>TRBV7-2|-|TRBJ2-7|many
TGTGCCAGCAGCTCGGACTTCTACGAGCAGTACTTC
CASSSDFYEQYF
>TRBV20-1|-|TRBJ1-1|many
TGCAGTGCTATGGGGGTTCAGATGAACACTGAAGCTTTCTTT
CSAMGVQMNTEAFF